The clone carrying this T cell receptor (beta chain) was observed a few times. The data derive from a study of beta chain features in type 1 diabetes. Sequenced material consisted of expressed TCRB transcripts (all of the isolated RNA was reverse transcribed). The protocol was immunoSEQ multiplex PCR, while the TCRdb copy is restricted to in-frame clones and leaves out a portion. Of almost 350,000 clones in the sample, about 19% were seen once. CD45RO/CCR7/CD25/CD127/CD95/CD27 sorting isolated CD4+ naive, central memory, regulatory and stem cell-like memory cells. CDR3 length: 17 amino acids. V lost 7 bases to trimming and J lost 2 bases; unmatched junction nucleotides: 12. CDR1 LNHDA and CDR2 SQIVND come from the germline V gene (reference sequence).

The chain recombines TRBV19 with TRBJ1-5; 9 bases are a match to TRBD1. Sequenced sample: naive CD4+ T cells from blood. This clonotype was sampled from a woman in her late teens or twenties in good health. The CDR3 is CASTPGQGWVGNQPQHF. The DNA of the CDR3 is TGTGCCAGTACCCCGGGACAGGGATGGGTTGGCAATCAGCCCCAGCATTTT.